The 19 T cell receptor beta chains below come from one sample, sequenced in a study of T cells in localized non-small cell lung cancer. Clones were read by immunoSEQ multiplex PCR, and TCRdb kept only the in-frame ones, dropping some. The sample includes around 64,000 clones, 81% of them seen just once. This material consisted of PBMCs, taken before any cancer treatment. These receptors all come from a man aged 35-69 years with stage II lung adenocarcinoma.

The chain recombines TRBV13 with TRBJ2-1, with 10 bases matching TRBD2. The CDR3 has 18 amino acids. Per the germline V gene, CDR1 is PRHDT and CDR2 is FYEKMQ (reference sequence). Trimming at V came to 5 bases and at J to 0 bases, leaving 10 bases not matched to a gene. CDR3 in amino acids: CASSPPSSGRRSYNEQFF. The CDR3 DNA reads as TGTGCCAGCAGCCCACCATCTAGCGGGAGACGCTCCTACAATGAGCAGTTCTTC.

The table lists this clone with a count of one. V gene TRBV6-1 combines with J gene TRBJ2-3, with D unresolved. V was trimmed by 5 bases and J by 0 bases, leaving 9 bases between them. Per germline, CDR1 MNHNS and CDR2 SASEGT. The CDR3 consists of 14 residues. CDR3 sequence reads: CASSQSRSTDTQYF. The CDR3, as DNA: TGTGCCAGCAGTCAAAGTCGGAGCACAGATACGCAGTATTTT.

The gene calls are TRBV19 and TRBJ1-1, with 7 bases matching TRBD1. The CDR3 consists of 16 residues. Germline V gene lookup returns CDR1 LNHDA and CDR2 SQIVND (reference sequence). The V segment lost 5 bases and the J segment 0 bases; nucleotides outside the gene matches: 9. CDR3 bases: TGTGCCAGTAGTCCTCGGACAGGTCCCATGAACACTGAAGCTTTCTTT. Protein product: CASSPRTGPMNTEAFF.

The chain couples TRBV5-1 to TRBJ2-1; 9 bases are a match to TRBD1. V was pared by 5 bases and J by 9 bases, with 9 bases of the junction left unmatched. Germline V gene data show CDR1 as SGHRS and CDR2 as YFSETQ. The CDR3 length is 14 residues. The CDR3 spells CASSRDRVIGEQFF. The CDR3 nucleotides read TGCGCCAGCAGTCGGGACAGGGTTATAGGTGAGCAGTTCTTC.

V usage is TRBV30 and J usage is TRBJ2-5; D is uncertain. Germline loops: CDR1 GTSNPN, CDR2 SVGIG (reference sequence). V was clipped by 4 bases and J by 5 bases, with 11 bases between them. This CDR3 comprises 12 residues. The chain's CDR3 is CAWNAGRETQYF. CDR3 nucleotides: TGTGCCTGGAATGCCGGACGGGAGACCCAGTACTTC.

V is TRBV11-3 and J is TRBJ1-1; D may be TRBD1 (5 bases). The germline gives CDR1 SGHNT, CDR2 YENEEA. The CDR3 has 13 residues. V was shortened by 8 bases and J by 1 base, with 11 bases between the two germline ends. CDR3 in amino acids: CASSKGKNTEAFF. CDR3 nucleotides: TGTGCCAGCTCGAAGGGGAAGAACACTGAAGCTTTCTTT. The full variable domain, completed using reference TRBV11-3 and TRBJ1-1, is EAGVVQSPRYKIIEKKQPVAFWCNPISGHNTLYWYLQNLGQGPELLIRYENEEAVDDSQLPKDRFSAERLKGVDSTLKIQPAELGDSAVYLCASSKGKNTEAFFGQGTRLTVV.

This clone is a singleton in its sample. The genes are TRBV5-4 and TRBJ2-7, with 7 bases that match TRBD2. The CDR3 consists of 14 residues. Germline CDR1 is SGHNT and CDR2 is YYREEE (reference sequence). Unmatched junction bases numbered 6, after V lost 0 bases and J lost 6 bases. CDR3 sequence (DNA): TGTGCCAGCAGCTTGGGTAGCGGGCTAGTCGAGCAGTACTTC. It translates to CASSLGSGLVEQYF.

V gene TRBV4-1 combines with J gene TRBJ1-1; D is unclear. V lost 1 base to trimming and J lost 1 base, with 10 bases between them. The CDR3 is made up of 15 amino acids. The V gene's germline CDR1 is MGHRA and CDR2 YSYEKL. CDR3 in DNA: TGCGCCAGCAGCCAAGGGTGGGGAACGAACACTGAAGCTTTCTTT. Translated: CASSQGWGTNTEAFF.

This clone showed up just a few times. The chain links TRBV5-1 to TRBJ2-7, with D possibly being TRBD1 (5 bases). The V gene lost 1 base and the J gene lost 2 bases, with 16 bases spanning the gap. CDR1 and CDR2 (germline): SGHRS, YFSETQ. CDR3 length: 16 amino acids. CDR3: CASSLFERRATYEQYF. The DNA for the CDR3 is TGCGCCAGCAGCTTGTTTGAGCGCAGGGCCACCTACGAGCAGTACTTC.

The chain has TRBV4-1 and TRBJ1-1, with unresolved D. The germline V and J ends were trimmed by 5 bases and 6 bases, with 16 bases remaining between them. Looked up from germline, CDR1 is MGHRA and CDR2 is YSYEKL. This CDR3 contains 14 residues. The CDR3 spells CASSSPAVDAEAFF. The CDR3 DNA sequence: TGCGCCAGCAGCTCCCCGGCGGTTGACGCTGAAGCTTTCTTT.

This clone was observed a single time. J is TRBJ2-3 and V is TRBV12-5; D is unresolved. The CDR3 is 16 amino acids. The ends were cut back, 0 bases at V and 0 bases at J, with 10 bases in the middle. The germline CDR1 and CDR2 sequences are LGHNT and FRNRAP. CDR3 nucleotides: TGTGCTAGTGGTTTGGTACTGGGTAGGAGCACAGATACGCAGTATTTT. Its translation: CASGLVLGRSTDTQYF.

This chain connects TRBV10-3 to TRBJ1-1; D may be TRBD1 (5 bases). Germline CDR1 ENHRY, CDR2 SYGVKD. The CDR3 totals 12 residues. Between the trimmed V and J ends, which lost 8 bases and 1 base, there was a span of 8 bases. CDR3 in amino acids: CAIRQSNTEAFF. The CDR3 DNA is TGTGCCATCCGACAGTCGAACACTGAAGCTTTCTTT.

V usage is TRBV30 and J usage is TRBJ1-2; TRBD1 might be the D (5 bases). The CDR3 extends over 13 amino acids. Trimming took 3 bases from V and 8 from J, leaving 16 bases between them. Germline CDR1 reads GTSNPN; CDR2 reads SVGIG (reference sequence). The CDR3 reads CAWSPAHGGGYTF. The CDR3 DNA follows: TGTGCCTGGAGCCCAGCCCACGGGGGGGGCTACACCTTC. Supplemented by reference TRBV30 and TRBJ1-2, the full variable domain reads SQTIHQWPATLVQPVGSPLSLECTVEGTSNPNLYWYRQAAGRGLQLLFYSVGIGQISSEVPQNLSASRPQDRQFILSSKKLLLSDSGFYLCAWSPAHGGGYTFGSGTRLTVV.

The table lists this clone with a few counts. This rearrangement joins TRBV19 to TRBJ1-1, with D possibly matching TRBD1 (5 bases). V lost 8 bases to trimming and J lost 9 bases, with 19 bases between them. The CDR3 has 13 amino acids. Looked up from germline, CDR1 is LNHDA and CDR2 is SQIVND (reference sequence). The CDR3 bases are TGTGCCAGTTCGGATATCGGGGGAGGCCAAGCTTTCTTT. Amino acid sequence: CASSDIGGGQAFF.

The CDR3 DNA reads as TGTGCCAGCAGTGAAAGAGGGACAGGCCCGGGCTACACCTTC. Its translation: CASSERGTGPGYTF. The genes are TRBV6-1 and TRBJ1-2; 8 bases agree with TRBD1. The V segment lost 2 bases and the J segment 8 bases; nucleotides outside the gene matches: 7. The CDR3 totals 14 residues. Germline CDR1 and CDR2: MNHNS and SASEGT.

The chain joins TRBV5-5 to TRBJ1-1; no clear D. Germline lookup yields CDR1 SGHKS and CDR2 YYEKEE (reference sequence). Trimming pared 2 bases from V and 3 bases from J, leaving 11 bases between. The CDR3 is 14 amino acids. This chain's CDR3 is CASSLETRDTEAFF. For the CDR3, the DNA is TGTGCCAGCAGCTTAGAGACGCGGGACACTGAAGCTTTCTTT.

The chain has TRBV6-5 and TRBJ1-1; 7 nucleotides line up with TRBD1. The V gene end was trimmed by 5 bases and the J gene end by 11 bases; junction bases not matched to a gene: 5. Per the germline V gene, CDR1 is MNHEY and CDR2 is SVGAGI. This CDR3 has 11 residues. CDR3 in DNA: TGTGCCAGCAGTACAGGGGAAGGGGCTTTCTTT. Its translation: CASSTGEGAFF.

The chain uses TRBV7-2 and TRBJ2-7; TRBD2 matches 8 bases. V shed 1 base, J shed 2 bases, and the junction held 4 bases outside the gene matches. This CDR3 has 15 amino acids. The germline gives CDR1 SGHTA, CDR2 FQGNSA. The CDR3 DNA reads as TGTGCCAGCAGCTTAGGGCTAGCGGGCACCTACGAGCAGTACTTC. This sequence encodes CASSLGLAGTYEQYF.

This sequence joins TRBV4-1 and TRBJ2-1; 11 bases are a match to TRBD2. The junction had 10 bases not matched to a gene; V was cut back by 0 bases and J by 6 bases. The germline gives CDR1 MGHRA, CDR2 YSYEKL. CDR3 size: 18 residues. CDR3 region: CASSQDRLAGGVGNEQFF. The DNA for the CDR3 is TGCGCCAGCAGCCAAGATCGTCTAGCGGGAGGAGTAGGCAATGAGCAGTTCTTC.